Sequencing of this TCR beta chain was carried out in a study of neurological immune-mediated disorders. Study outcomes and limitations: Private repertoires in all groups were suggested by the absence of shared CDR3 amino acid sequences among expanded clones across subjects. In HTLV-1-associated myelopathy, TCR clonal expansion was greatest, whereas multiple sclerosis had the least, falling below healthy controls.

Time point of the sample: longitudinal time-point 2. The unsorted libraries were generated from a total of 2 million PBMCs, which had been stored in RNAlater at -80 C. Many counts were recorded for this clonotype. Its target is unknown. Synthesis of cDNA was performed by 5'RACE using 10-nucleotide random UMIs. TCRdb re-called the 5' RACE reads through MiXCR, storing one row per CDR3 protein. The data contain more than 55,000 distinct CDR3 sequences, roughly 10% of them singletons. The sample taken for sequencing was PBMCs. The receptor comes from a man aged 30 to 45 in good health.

CDR3 DNA: TGTGCCAGCCAGTCCCTGACAGGTGGACCGATTTCTCAAGAGACCCAGTACTTC. Protein product: CASQSLTGGPISQETQYF. The chain is built from TRBV12-3 or TRBV12-4 and TRBJ2-5; possibly TRBD1 for D (6 bases). V lost 8 bases, J lost 2 bases, and 27 bases lay in between. CDR3 length: 18 amino acids.